A single sample is the source of the 20 T cell receptor beta chains below, sequenced in a study of cytomegalovirus exposure and HLA in healthy donors. The assay was immunoSEQ multiplex PCR, and TCRdb's table has in-frame clones only and misses some. The data show about 140,000 clones, about 91% seen once. Input material: PBMCs. Receptors originate from a man aged 18 to 30 in good health and CMV-seropositive.

This clone was recorded only once. This chain links TRBV19 with TRBJ1-3; D is uncertain. This CDR3 has 14 residues. The germline V and J ends were trimmed by 6 bases and 6 bases, with 15 bases remaining between them. From germline, CDR1 is LNHDA and CDR2 SQIVND (reference sequence). CDR3 coding DNA: TGTGCCAGTAGGGAGACGGGGATCGTAAACACCATATATTTT. It codes for CASRETGIVNTIYF.

The rearrangement joins TRBV11-1 to TRBJ2-7; 7 nucleotides match TRBD1. Germline V lookup: CDR1 SGHAT, CDR2 FQDESV (reference sequence). There are 15 residues in the CDR3. Losses at the gene ends were 3 bases for V and 3 bases for J; bases not matched to a gene: 8. CDR3 in DNA: TGTGCCAGCAGCTTGGCCGGGACAGTGAGCTACGAGCAGTACTTC. This translates into CASSLAGTVSYEQYF. Variable domain in full (rest from reference TRBV11-1 and TRBJ2-7): EAEVAQSPRYKITEKSQAVAFWCDPISGHATLYWYRQILGQGPELLVQFQDESVVDDSQLPKDRFSAERLKGVDSTLKIQPAELGDSAMYLCASSLAGTVSYEQYFGPGTRLTVT.

This chain uses TRBV28 with TRBJ1-5; D remains ambiguous. The length of the CDR3 is 15 residues. Germline loops: CDR1 MDHEN, CDR2 SYDVKM. V was clipped by 2 bases and J by 1 base, with 9 bases between them. CDR3 DNA sequence: TGTGCCAGCAGTTTAGGAGGGATGAGCAATCAGCCCCAGCATTTT. Amino acid sequence: CASSLGGMSNQPQHF. Combining the CDR3 with reference TRBV28 and TRBJ1-5 gives the whole variable domain DVKVTQSSRYLVKRTGEKVFLECVQDMDHENMFWYRQDPGLGLRLIYFSYDVKMKEKGDIPEGYSVSREKKERFSLILESASTNQTSMYLCASSLGGMSNQPQHFGDGTRLSIL.

The sample holds a few counts of this clone. The chain is built from TRBV19 and TRBJ1-6; maybe TRBD1 (5 bases). Germline V gene lookup returns CDR1 LNHDA and CDR2 SQIVND (reference sequence). The CDR3 covers 12 residues. V dropped 6 bases and J dropped 9 bases, with 9 bases sitting between them. CDR3: CASSFQGSPLHF. The DNA for the CDR3 is TGTGCCAGTAGCTTTCAGGGTTCACCCCTCCACTTT.

The rearrangement links TRBV7-8 to TRBJ1-4, with D unclear. With 5 bases removed from V and 6 bases from J, the gap between germline ends came to 13 bases. CDR3 length: 14 residues. CDR1 is SGHVS and CDR2 is FQNEAQ in the germline V gene. CDR3 sequence: CASSLRRADEKLFF. CDR3 DNA sequence: TGTGCCAGCAGCCTCCGGAGGGCCGATGAAAAACTGTTTTTT.

The CDR3 region has the DNA TGTGCCAGCAGCTTCACCGACACGGGACTAGCGGGTTCGGAGACCCAGTACTTC. This translates into CASSFTDTGLAGSETQYF. This chain links TRBV11-2 with TRBJ2-5; TRBD2 agrees at 12 bases. J lost 5 bases, V lost 3 bases, and 13 bases had no gene match. The CDR3 contains 18 residues. CDR1 is SGHAT and CDR2 is FQNNGV in the germline V gene.

The chain joins TRBV6-5 to TRBJ1-2, with 7 bases lining up with TRBD1. CDR1 is MNHEY and CDR2 is SVGAGI in the germline V gene. This CDR3 region has 14 residues. J gave up 7 bases and V 6 bases, and 11 bases lay outside the gene matches. The CDR3 nucleotides read TGTGCCAGCAGCCCGCCGGGCAGGGGGGTTGGCTACACCTTC. Protein: CASSPPGRGVGYTF.

The chain employs TRBV6-5 and TRBJ1-4, with a weak D call TRBD1 (5 bases). V was pared by 3 bases and J by 5 bases, with 10 bases between. CDR3 size: 14 residues. CDR1 MNHEY and CDR2 SVGAGI come from the germline V gene. The CDR3 is CASSYGGINEKLFF. CDR3 nucleotides: TGTGCCAGCAGTTATGGGGGGATCAATGAAAAACTGTTTTTT.

The chain employs TRBV11-3 and TRBJ2-2; D is uncertain. CDR3 length: 18 amino acids. Germline V gives CDR1 SGHNT, CDR2 YENEEA. V was shortened by 2 bases and J by 0 bases, with 16 bases between the two germline ends. Written as DNA, the CDR3 is TGTGCCAGCAGCTTATCTCACATTATGGGCGCGAACACCGGGGAGCTGTTTTTT. This sequence encodes CASSLSHIMGANTGELFF.

The chain couples TRBV6-1 to TRBJ2-7; no definite D call. The V gene lost 7 bases and the J gene lost 2 bases, with 12 bases spanning the gap. Germline V lookup: CDR1 MNHNS, CDR2 SASEGT. The CDR3 extends over 13 amino acids. Here the CDR3 DNA reads TGTGCCAGCACGGCAGGCCTCACCTACGAGCAGTACTTC. This encodes CASTAGLTYEQYF.

The chain is built from TRBV4-1 and TRBJ1-1; 8 bases are shared with TRBD1. V was clipped by 2 bases and J by 6 bases; unmatched bases: 11. The CDR3 sequence is 16 residues long. From germline, CDR1 is MGHRA and CDR2 YSYEKL. The CDR3 loop is CASSQLPGQGVAEAFF. The CDR3 DNA reads TGCGCCAGCAGCCAATTGCCCGGACAGGGTGTCGCTGAAGCTTTCTTT.

The chain joins TRBV28 to TRBJ2-7; possibly TRBD2 for D (7 bases). The CDR3 runs to 16 residues. Trimming shortened V by 3 bases and J by 0 bases, and 15 bases separated the two germline ends. In germline, CDR1 is MDHEN, CDR2 SYDVKM. CDR3 DNA: TGTGCCAGCAGTTTTAGGGGGGGCCGTAGCTCCTACGAGCAGTACTTC. Protein sequence: CASSFRGGRSSYEQYF.

This chain uses TRBV9 with TRBJ2-1; maybe TRBD2 (5 bases). Germline loops: CDR1 SGDLS, CDR2 YYNGEE. V was shortened by 1 base and J by 9 bases, with 11 bases between the two germline ends. This CDR3 spans 13 amino acids. CDR3 residues: CASSVPGRGEQFF. CDR3 sequence (DNA): TGTGCCAGCAGCGTACCTGGACGGGGTGAGCAGTTCTTC. Supplemented by reference TRBV9 and TRBJ2-1, the full variable domain reads DSGVTQTPKHLITATGQRVTLRCSPRSGDLSVYWYQQSLDQGLQFLIQYYNGEERAKGNILERFSAQQFPDLHSELNLSSLELGDSALYFCASSVPGRGEQFFGPGTRLTVL.

V gene TRBV9 combines with J gene TRBJ1-3; 8 positions agree with TRBD1. The CDR3 totals 16 residues. Germline V gene data show CDR1 as SGDLS and CDR2 as YYNGEE. Unmatched junction bases numbered 6, after V lost 4 bases and J lost 0 bases. CDR3: CASSTRQGSSGNTIYF. The CDR3 DNA is TGTGCCAGCAGCACCCGACAGGGGAGCTCTGGAAACACCATATATTTT.

V gene TRBV5-1 combines with J gene TRBJ1-1, with D maybe TRBD1 (5 bases). With 3 bases removed from V and 1 base from J, the gap between germline ends came to 7 bases. The CDR3 is 13 amino acids. Germline assignment: CDR1 SGHRS and CDR2 YFSETQ. As DNA, the CDR3 is TGCGCCAGCAGCTCGACAGAGAACACTGAAGCTTTCTTT. Residues: CASSSTENTEAFF.

The chain combines TRBV2 with TRBJ2-1, with 10 bases aligning to TRBD1. Trimming at V came to 5 bases and at J to 4 bases, leaving 8 bases not matched to a gene. The CDR3 is 16 amino acids. Per the germline V gene, CDR1 is SNHLY and CDR2 is FYNNEI. Written as DNA, the CDR3 is TGTGCCAGCAGTTTAGACAGGGGGCGAGATTACAATGAGCAGTTCTTC. Its protein product is CASSLDRGRDYNEQFF.

The chain carries TRBV10-1 and TRBJ2-7; tentative D call: TRBD2 (6 bases). V gave up 0 bases and J gave up 2 bases, with 17 bases separating them. Germline V gene lookup returns CDR1 WNHNN and CDR2 SYGVQD (reference sequence). The CDR3 runs 17 residues. As DNA, the CDR3 is TGCGCCAGCAGTGAGTCGAAGGGACTCGGGAAAGCCTACGAGCAGTACTTC. This sequence encodes CASSESKGLGKAYEQYF.

The V gene is TRBV11-3, the J gene TRBJ2-7; 12 bases agree with TRBD2. Germline CDR1 is SGHNT and CDR2 is YENEEA. J gave up 3 bases and V 5 bases, and 5 bases lay outside the gene matches. This CDR3 is 15 amino acids long. CDR3 region: CASSPRLAGVYEQYF. In DNA, the CDR3 is TGTGCCAGCAGCCCTCGACTAGCGGGGGTCTACGAGCAGTACTTC.

V gene TRBV5-1 combines with J gene TRBJ2-5; possibly TRBD2 for D (6 bases). CDR1 SGHRS and CDR2 YFSETQ come from the germline V gene. This CDR3 is 16 amino acids long. The V end was cut by 0 bases, the J end by 2 bases, with 14 bases between. Here the CDR3 DNA reads TGCGCCAGCAGCTTGGTTGGGCGGGGACTTCAAGAGACCCAGTACTTC. It encodes CASSLVGRGLQETQYF.

J is TRBJ1-6 and V is TRBV9, with D perhaps matching TRBD1 (6 bases). The CDR3 sequence is 18 residues long. CDR1 is SGDLS, CDR2 YYNGEE, per germline. V was clipped by 4 bases and J by 10 bases, with 27 bases between them. The CDR3 reads CASSPERGGWTVASPLHF. CDR3 nucleotide sequence: TGTGCCAGCAGCCCCGAGAGGGGGGGTTGGACAGTTGCCTCACCCCTCCACTTT.